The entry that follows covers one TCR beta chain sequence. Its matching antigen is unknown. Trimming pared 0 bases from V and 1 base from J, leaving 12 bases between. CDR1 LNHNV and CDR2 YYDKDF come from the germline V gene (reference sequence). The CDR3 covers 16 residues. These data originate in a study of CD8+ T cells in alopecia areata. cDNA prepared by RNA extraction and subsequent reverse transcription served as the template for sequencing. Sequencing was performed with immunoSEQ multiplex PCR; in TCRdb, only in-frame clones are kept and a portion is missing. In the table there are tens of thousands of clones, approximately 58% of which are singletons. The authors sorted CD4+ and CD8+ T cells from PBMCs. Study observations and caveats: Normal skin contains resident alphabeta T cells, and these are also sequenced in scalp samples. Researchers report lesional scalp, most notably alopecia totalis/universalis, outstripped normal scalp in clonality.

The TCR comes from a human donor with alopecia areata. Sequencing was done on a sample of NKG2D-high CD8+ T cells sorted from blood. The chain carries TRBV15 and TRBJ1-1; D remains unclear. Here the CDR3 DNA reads TGTGCCACCAGCAGAGATTGGCGGGGTTCGAACACTGAAGCTTTCTTT. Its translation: CATSRDWRGSNTEAFF.